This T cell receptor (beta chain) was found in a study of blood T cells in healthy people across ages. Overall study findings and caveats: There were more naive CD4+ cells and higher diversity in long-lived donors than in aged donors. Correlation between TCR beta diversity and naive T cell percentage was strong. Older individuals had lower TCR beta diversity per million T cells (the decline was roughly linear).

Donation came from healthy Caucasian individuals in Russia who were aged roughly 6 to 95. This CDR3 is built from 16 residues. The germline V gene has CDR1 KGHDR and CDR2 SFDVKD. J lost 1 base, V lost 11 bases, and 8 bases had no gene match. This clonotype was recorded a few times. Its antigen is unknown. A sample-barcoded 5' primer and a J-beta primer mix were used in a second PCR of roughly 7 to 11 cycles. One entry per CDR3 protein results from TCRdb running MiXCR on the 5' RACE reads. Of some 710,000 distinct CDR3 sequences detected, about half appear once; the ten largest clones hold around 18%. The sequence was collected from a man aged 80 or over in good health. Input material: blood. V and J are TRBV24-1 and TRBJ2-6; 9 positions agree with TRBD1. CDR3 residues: CASGRTGVSGANVLTF. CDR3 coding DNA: TGTGCCAGTGGTAGGACAGGGGTTTCTGGGGCCAACGTCCTGACTTTC.